This is a list of T cell receptor beta chains from one sample in a study of blood T cell dynamics during melanoma immunotherapy. Using immunoSEQ multiplex PCR, the repertoire was profiled, and TCRdb retains in-frame clones only, with some absent. The table has approximately 28,000 clones, approximately 83% seen once. The sample consisted of blood, taken from a patient treated with checkpoint blockade. The receptor set was obtained from a human donor with melanoma. Both conserved end residues are part of each CDR3.

TRBV6-1	CASSVNRGNTEAFF
TRBV4-2	CASRQSDYEQYF
TRBV28	CASSLSRQRYNQPQHF
TRBV7-9	CASSLSGYNEKLFF
TRBV28	CASSLGGTGANVLTF
TRBV6-6	CASSRGLAGFRDTQYF
TRBV11-3	CASSRASSYEQYF
TRBV29-1	CSGTEAGNTIYF
TRBV4-2	CASSLTSGAGNIQYF
TRBV5-6	CASSLTNRGSSTDTQYF
TRBV28	CASSLAGGSGNTIYF
TRBV10-2	CASWDGQGPSYEQYF
TRBV28	CASRGSTDTQYF
TRBV19	CATGKGQASGNTIYF
TRBV7-9	CASSPWGSGAEAFF
TRBV5-4	CASSSAWGGSGVYEQYF
TRBV2	CASRGQMNTEAFF
TRBV7-6	CASSLGVGRNGYTF
TRBV10-3	CAISELAGAGSYEQYF
TRBV5-4	CASSPTGKGHTEAFF
TRBV5-1	CASSLPGPSDEAFF
TRBV27	CASSPGTGAYNEQFF
TRBV5-1	CASSLPGMSREQYF
TRBV28	CASSPAGPFYNEQFF
TRBV5-4	CASSLVGTQETQYF
TRBV5-1	CASSSQTGTEETQYF
TRBV6-5	CASSSIDTQYF
TRBV6-6	CASSLMTGQLFF
TRBV7-6	CASSLAQAGTITEAFF